This entry is about one TCR beta chain. TCRdb reanalysed the PCR reads using MiXCR and keeps one entry per CDR3 protein. This table has fewer than 20,000 distinct CDR3 sequences, about 50% appearing once. The data are from a study of tumor-infiltrating lymphocytes in oesophageal squamous cell carcinoma. This CDR3 is built from 13 residues. Germline CDR1 SGHVT, CDR2 SQSDAQ. This chain links TRBV7-4 with TRBJ2-3; 8 bases line up with TRBD2. The DNA end is a closer match to TRBJ2-7, so the J assignment may be wrong. The source of this sequence is a female donor with esophageal squamous cell carcinoma. Input material: esophageal tumor tissue. CDR3 nucleotides: TGTGCCAGCAGCTTAAAAAGCGGGAGCGAGCAGTACTTC. This encodes CASSLKSGSEQYF.